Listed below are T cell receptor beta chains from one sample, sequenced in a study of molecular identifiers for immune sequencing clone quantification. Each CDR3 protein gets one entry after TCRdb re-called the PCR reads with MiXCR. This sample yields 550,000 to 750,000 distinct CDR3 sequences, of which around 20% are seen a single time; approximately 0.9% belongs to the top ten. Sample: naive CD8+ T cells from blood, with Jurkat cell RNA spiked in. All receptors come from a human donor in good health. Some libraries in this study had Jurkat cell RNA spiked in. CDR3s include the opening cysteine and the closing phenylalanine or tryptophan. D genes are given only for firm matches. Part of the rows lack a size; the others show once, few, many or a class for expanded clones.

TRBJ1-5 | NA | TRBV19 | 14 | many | CASSNPAGNQPQHF | TGTGCCAGTAGTAACCCGGCGGGGAATCAGCCCCAGCATTTT
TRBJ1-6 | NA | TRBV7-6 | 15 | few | CASSPGAGQDSPLHF | TGTGCCAGCAGCCCCGGTGCGGGACAAGATTCACCCCTCCACTTT
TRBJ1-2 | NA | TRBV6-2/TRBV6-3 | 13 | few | CASSYGKNYGYTF | TGTGCCAGCAGTTATGGGAAGAACTATGGCTACACCTTC
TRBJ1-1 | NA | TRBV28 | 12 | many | CASSFGRGEAFF | TGTGCCAGCAGTTTCGGCCGGGGTGAAGCTTTCTTT
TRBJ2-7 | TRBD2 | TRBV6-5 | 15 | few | CASTEAGGRGYEQYF | TGTGCCAGCACCGAAGCGGGGGGTCGGGGCTACGAGCAGTACTTC
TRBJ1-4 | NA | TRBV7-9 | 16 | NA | CASSKDLDGDNEKLFF | TGTGCCAGCAGCAAAGATCTCGATGGGGACAATGAAAAACTGTTTTTT
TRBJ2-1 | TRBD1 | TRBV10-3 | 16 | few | CAISEPQGSADNEQFF | TGTGCCATCAGTGAGCCACAGGGGAGTGCGGACAATGAGCAGTTCTTC
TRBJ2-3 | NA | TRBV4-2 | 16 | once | CASSRESWGATDTQYF | TGTGCCAGCAGCCGCGAGAGCTGGGGGGCCACAGATACGCAGTATTTT
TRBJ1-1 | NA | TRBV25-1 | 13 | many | CASSSGSSTEAFF | TGTGCCAGCAGTTCAGGGTCCAGCACTGAAGCTTTCTTT
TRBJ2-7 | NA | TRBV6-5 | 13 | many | CASSYWAVGEQYF | TGTGCCAGCAGTTACTGGGCGGTTGGTGAGCAGTACTTC
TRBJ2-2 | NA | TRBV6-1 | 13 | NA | CASTQRNTGELFF | TGTGCCAGCACCCAGAGAAACACCGGGGAGCTGTTTTTT
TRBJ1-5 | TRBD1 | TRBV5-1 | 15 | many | CASSPDRGPDQPQHF | TGCGCCAGCAGCCCGGACAGGGGGCCTGATCAGCCCCAGCATTTT
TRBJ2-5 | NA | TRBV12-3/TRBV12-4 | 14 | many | CASSTGTIQETQYF | TGTGCCAGCAGCACCGGGACGATACAAGAGACCCAGTACTTC
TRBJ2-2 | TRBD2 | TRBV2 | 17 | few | CASSDKGLAGDTGELFF | TGTGCCAGCAGTGACAAAGGACTAGCGGGGGACACCGGGGAGCTGTTTTTT
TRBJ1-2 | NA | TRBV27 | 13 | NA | CASNWGLSYGYTF | TGTGCCAGCAATTGGGGGTTAAGCTATGGCTACACCTTC
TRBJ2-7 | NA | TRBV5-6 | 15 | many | CASSATASRSYEQYF | TGTGCCAGCAGCGCGACAGCCTCTCGCTCCTACGAGCAGTACTTC